This T cell receptor beta chain was obtained from a study of cytomegalovirus exposure and HLA in healthy donors. Broader study findings: Relative to equally common others, HLA-associated TCR beta chains showed greater clonal expansion in a later analysis.

PCR was performed using 60 Vbeta and 13 Jbeta primers. How the authors handled the data: It was a later analysis that counted 83 million or so unique TCR beta chains, of which approximately 9.9 million were shared. Assay: immunoSEQ multiplex PCR; the TCRdb copy retains only in-frame clones and omits some. V and J calls plus clone size are reproduced from that table; the DNA served to infer D and trimming. The repertoire holds around 140,000 clones, with about 61% as singletons. Concerning this clone: Its antigen remains unidentified.

Germline CDR1 is SGHVS and CDR2 is FQNEAQ. The V and J ends lost 5 bases and 9 bases, in that order; junction bases with no gene match: 12. This CDR3 is 16 amino acids long. The sample consisted of PBMCs. The genes are TRBV7-8 and TRBJ1-6; 8 bases map to TRBD1. This TCR came from a woman in her forties in good health and CMV-seronegative. This chain's CDR3 is CASSLDRGPHRSPLHF. CDR3 DNA: TGTGCCAGCAGCCTAGACAGGGGTCCTCACCGTTCACCCCTCCACTTT.